These 20 T cell receptor beta chains were all obtained from the same sample, sequenced in a study of OX40 agonist ivuxolimab in advanced cancers. Repertoires were generated with immunoSEQ multiplex PCR, while TCRdb's copy carries only in-frame clones and drops some. The sample holds over 70,000 clones, around 85% seen once. The sequences come from CD4+ or CD8+ T cells sorted from blood, collected in a trial of the OX40 agonist ivuxolimab. The receptors here all came from an adult with an advanced solid tumor such as melanoma, head and neck, liver or kidney cancer.

The rearrangement uses TRBV5-1 and TRBJ2-2; TRBD1 matches 8 bases. Trimming removed 3 bases from V and 4 bases from J; junction bases left unmatched: 5. This CDR3 spans 15 amino acids. CDR1 and CDR2 (germline): SGHRS, YFSETQ. The CDR3 DNA sequence: TGCGCCAGCAGCTGGGGACAGGATCCCACCGGGGAGCTGTTTTTT. Translated: CASSWGQDPTGELFF.

This chain joins TRBV5-1 and TRBJ2-1, with TRBD2 as a possible D gene (8 bases). CDR1 SGHRS and CDR2 YFSETQ come from the germline V gene. This CDR3 has 15 amino acids. Trimming removed 5 bases from V and 5 bases from J, with 17 bases in between. CDR3 sequence: CASRVAGQLNNEQFF. The DNA of the CDR3 is TGCGCCAGCAGAGTAGCGGGACAGCTTAACAATGAGCAGTTCTTC.

The chain combines TRBV28 with TRBJ1-1, with 7 nucleotides matching TRBD1. The germline V gene encodes CDR1 MDHEN and CDR2 SYDVKM. The CDR3 runs 14 residues. The V segment lost 6 bases and the J segment 3 bases; nucleotides outside the gene matches: 7. The DNA for the CDR3 is TGTGCCAGCAGGGGGAGACAGGGTCACACTGAAGCTTTCTTT. Amino acids: CASRGRQGHTEAFF.

The rearrangement joins TRBV13 to TRBJ1-6, with D possibly being TRBD1 (6 bases). The V gene lost 0 bases and the J gene lost 9 bases, with 6 bases spanning the gap. From germline, CDR1 is PRHDT and CDR2 FYEKMQ (reference sequence). CDR3 length: 13 amino acids. Written as DNA, the CDR3 is TGTGCCAGCAGCTTAGGACAGGGTTCACCCCTCCACTTT. The encoded protein is CASSLGQGSPLHF.

The rearrangement uses TRBV19 and TRBJ1-1; 11 bases are shared with TRBD1. Germline CDR1 and CDR2: LNHDA and SQIVND (reference sequence). The ends lost 1 base at V and 4 bases at J; junction bases unmatched: 8. CDR3 size: 17 residues. The CDR3 DNA reads TGTGCCAGTAGTATAGGGCCGGGACAGGGGGTCGGCACTGAAGCTTTCTTT. Translation: CASSIGPGQGVGTEAFF.

The chain couples TRBV19 to TRBJ2-7; D perhaps matches TRBD2 (6 bases). The CDR3 runs 13 residues. Germline assignment: CDR1 LNHDA and CDR2 SQIVND (reference sequence). The ends were cut back, 3 bases at V and 3 bases at J, with 9 bases in the middle. In nucleotides, the CDR3 is TGTGCCAGTAGTATGGGGGGAAACTACGAGCAGTACTTC. It translates to CASSMGGNYEQYF. Full variable domain (remainder filled in from reference TRBV19 and TRBJ2-7): DGGITQSPKYLFRKEGQNVTLSCEQNLNHDAMYWYRQDPGQGLRLIYYSQIVNDFQKGDIAEGYSVSREKKESFPLTVTSAQKNPTAFYLCASSMGGNYEQYFGPGTRLTVT.

V gene TRBV11-3 combines with J gene TRBJ2-2, with no clear D. CDR3 length: 12 residues. CDR1 is SGHNT and CDR2 is YENEEA in the germline V gene. Trimming took 3 bases from V and 6 from J, leaving 5 bases between them. The CDR3 spells CASSFTAGELFF. CDR3 nucleotide sequence: TGTGCCAGCAGCTTTACGGCCGGGGAGCTGTTTTTT.

Written as DNA, the CDR3 is TGTGCCAGCAGCTTACATGGCGGTGGGACTAATGAAAAACTGTTTTTT. It translates to CASSLHGGGTNEKLFF. The V and J genes are TRBV11-2 and TRBJ1-4; D gene uncertain. Germline V gene sequence: CDR1 SGHAT, CDR2 FQNNGV. Trimming shortened V by 2 bases and J by 2 bases, and 12 bases separated the two germline ends. The CDR3 loop spans 16 amino acids.

This clone was observed a single time. The rearrangement links TRBV5-4 to TRBJ1-2; 7 positions match TRBD1. V lost 2 bases and J lost 3; bases outside the gene matches: 1. This CDR3 region has 13 residues. The germline CDR1 and CDR2 sequences are SGHNT and YYREEE (reference sequence). CDR3 bases: TGTGCCAGCAGCTTTGACAGGGACTATGGCTACACCTTC. Its protein product is CASSFDRDYGYTF.

This clone was counted between two and nine times. The chain combines TRBV2 with TRBJ1-1, with D possibly being TRBD1 (5 bases). The V gene lost 1 base and the J gene lost 7 bases, with 13 bases spanning the gap. This CDR3 is built from 14 residues. Germline CDR1 reads SNHLY; CDR2 reads FYNNEI. For the CDR3, the DNA is TGTGCCAGCAGTGAAGACAGGTTGGGTTTTGAAGCTTTCTTT. Translating gives CASSEDRLGFEAFF.

This clone was observed once. The gene calls are TRBV7-2 and TRBJ1-5; TRBD1 agrees at 7 bases. There are 16 residues in the CDR3. Germline loops: CDR1 SGHTA, CDR2 FQGNSA. V trimming: 5 bases; J trimming: 1 base; junction bases outside the gene matches: 8. CDR3: CASSKTGFSSNQPQHF. The CDR3 DNA follows: TGTGCCAGCAGCAAGACAGGGTTTTCGAGCAATCAGCCCCAGCATTTT.

The rearrangement links TRBV2 to TRBJ1-3, with a possible D match to TRBD1 (5 bases). Trimming removed 8 bases from V and 8 bases from J, with 16 bases in between. The germline V gene encodes CDR1 SNHLY and CDR2 FYNNEI. The CDR3 contains 13 residues. CDR3 in amino acids: CASLRQSADTIYF. The DNA of the CDR3 is TGTGCCAGCCTGAGACAGTCGGCAGACACCATATATTTT.

This chain joins TRBV7-2 and TRBJ1-4; the D gene is possibly TRBD1 (6 bases). CDR3 length: 15 amino acids. V was pared by 5 bases and J by 5 bases, with 15 bases between. Germline assignment: CDR1 SGHTA and CDR2 FQGNSA. CDR3 nucleotide sequence: TGTGCCAGCAGCCTAACAGGGACTGGGAATGAAAAACTGTTTTTT. Protein product: CASSLTGTGNEKLFF.

The chain is built from TRBV2 and TRBJ1-1, with unresolved D. V lost 6 bases and J 10 bases, leaving 15 bases between the germline ends. The CDR3 contains 12 residues. The germline V gene has CDR1 SNHLY and CDR2 FYNNEI. CDR3 protein: CASRTDGLGAFF. The DNA for the CDR3 is TGTGCCAGCAGGACGGACGGCCTCGGAGCTTTCTTT.

This clone has just a few counts. This chain connects TRBV2 to TRBJ1-1, with TRBD1 matching over 10 bases. The J segment lost 0 bases and the V segment lost 6 bases, leaving 4 bases of the junction unmatched. The CDR3 runs 15 residues. Germline values: CDR1 SNHLY, CDR2 FYNNEI. CDR3 in amino acids: CASRRQGAMNTEAFF. The CDR3 bases are TGTGCCAGCAGGAGACAGGGGGCGATGAACACTGAAGCTTTCTTT.

J is TRBJ1-2 and V is TRBV7-2, with 9 bases lining up with TRBD1. CDR1 is SGHTA and CDR2 is FQGNSA in the germline V gene. The CDR3 spans 17 residues. The V gene end was trimmed by 4 bases and the J gene end by 0 bases; junction bases not matched to a gene: 9. CDR3 bases: TGTGCCAGCAGCTCAAGAGGGACAGGGTTGTCTAACTATGGCTACACCTTC. Translation: CASSSRGTGLSNYGYTF.

This chain joins TRBV5-1 and TRBJ2-3, with D possibly matching TRBD2 (6 bases). Germline lookup yields CDR1 SGHRS and CDR2 YFSETQ. The CDR3 is 15 residues long. The ends were cut back, 4 bases at V and 2 bases at J, with 14 bases in the middle. For the CDR3, the DNA is TGCGCCAGCAGCCTAACCGGGACTGACACAGATACGCAGTATTTT. This encodes CASSLTGTDTDTQYF.

The chain is built from TRBV5-1 and TRBJ2-1; D may be TRBD2 (6 bases). Germline lookup yields CDR1 SGHRS and CDR2 YFSETQ. CDR3 length equals 17 residues. Trimming shortened V by 1 base and J by 6 bases, and 20 bases separated the two germline ends. CDR3 residues: CASSLSTGTASLNEQFF. CDR3 coding DNA: TGCGCCAGCAGCTTGTCAACCGGGACTGCCTCTCTCAATGAGCAGTTCTTC.

The chain uses TRBV5-1 and TRBJ2-5, with 8 bases fitting TRBD2. The CDR3 has 15 residues. Trimming cost V 4 bases and J 3 bases; bases outside gene matches: 8. Germline CDR1 SGHRS, CDR2 YFSETQ. The CDR3 protein is CASSPRPAGEETQYF. Here the CDR3 DNA reads TGCGCCAGCAGCCCCCGCCCAGCGGGAGAAGAGACCCAGTACTTC.

The chain employs TRBV6-1 and TRBJ1-2; D is possibly TRBD1 (5 bases). CDR3 length equals 14 residues. V gave up 6 bases and J gave up 4 bases, with 15 bases separating them. CDR1 MNHNS and CDR2 SASEGT come from the germline V gene. CDR3: CASRPTGLGYGYTF. The CDR3 DNA follows: TGTGCCAGCAGGCCAACGGGGCTGGGCTATGGCTACACCTTC.